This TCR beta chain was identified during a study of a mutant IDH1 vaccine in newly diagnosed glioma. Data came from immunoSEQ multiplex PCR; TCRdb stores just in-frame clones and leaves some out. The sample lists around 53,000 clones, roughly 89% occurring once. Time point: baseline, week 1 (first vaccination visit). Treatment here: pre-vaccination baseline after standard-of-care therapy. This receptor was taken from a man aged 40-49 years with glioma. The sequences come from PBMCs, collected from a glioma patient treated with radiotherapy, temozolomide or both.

Written as DNA, the CDR3 is TGTGCCAGCAGCTTGGGTCGGGAGTTACGATTCGAGCAGTACTTC. It yields the protein CASSLGRELRFEQYF. The V call is TRBV5-4, the J call TRBJ2-7, with D possibly being TRBD2 (6 bases). Germline V gene lookup returns CDR1 SGHNT and CDR2 YYREEE (reference sequence). This CDR3 has 15 amino acids. The ends were cut back, 0 bases at V and 6 bases at J, with 16 bases in the middle.